The subject of this entry is one TCR beta chain. CDR3 length: 15 amino acids. Germline values: CDR1 LNHDA, CDR2 SQIVND (reference sequence). V lost 0 bases, J lost 2 bases, and 11 bases lay in between. The sample is drawn from a study of blood T cell repertoires in COVID-19. Study overall: Italy, Spain and the United States were the sources of the convalescent and acute COVID-19 samples. From T cells, B-cell-depleted T cells, or PBMCs came the material, which was cDNA or gDNA.

Per the authors' pipeline: It was from reference gene primer amplification that nucleated cell counts were estimated. The protocol was immunoSEQ multiplex PCR, while the TCRdb copy is restricted to in-frame clones and leaves out a portion. That table gives V, J and clone size, and the DNA gave D and trimming. The sample has about 25,000 clones, roughly 89% seen once. The chain employs TRBV19 and TRBJ2-7, with D tentatively TRBD2 (6 bases). What was sequenced was peripheral blood. This clonotype was sampled from a human donor in a cohort sampled during active COVID-19. The CDR3 nucleotides read TGTGCCAGTAGTATAGATAGGACTACCCCCTACGAGCAGTACTTC. Translating gives CASSIDRTTPYEQYF.